This TCR beta chain stems from a study of blood T cell repertoires in COVID-19. Study overall: Donors in the United States, Italy and Spain gave samples during acute or convalescent COVID-19. T cells, B-cell-depleted T cells, or PBMCs provided the cDNA or gDNA that served as material.

Germline CDR1 and CDR2: SGHRS and YFSETQ. V lost 5 bases and J 4 bases, leaving 11 bases between the germline ends. This CDR3 region has 13 residues. Per the original methods: Reference gene primer amplification gave nucleated cell count estimates. Sequencing used immunoSEQ multiplex PCR; TCRdb keeps in-frame clones, though not all of them. The V and J calls and clone size come from that table; D and trimming were worked out from the DNA. This sample has about 40,000 clones, with roughly 90% found just once. The V call is TRBV5-1, the J call TRBJ2-3, with D perhaps TRBD2 (5 bases). What was sequenced was peripheral blood. This sequence originates from a human donor in a cohort sampled during active COVID-19. CDR3: CASRAEASDTQYF. The CDR3 DNA is TGCGCCAGCAGGGCGGAGGCTTCAGATACGCAGTATTTT.